This section outlines one T cell receptor (beta chain) sequence together with its context. The data belong to a study of CD8 T cells in Susac syndrome. Germline CDR1 MDHEN, CDR2 SYDVKM. V was pared by 2 bases and J by 4 bases, with 11 bases between. The CDR3 is 15 residues long. RNA in amounts of about 0.5 to 1 ug was reverse transcribed with random hexamers. TCRdb recomputed calls from the immunoSEQ multiplex PCR reads with MiXCR, one row per CDR3 protein. The table includes about 250,000 distinct CDR3 sequences, around 93% detected once. The source material was CD4+ T cells from PBMCs. The chain employs TRBV28 and TRBJ2-2; no clear D. The source of this sequence is a human donor with multiple sclerosis. CDR3 in amino acids: CASSLQVRTTGELFF. As DNA, the CDR3 is TGTGCCAGCAGTTTACAAGTCAGAACCACCGGGGAGCTGTTTTTT.